This T cell receptor beta chain was recorded in a study of technical replicates of blood from several donors. Data came from immunoSEQ multiplex PCR; TCRdb stores just in-frame clones and leaves some out. The repertoire holds roughly 80,000 clones, with roughly 93% as singletons. Germline lookup yields CDR1 SGHAT and CDR2 FQNNGV. Deletions cut 1 base from V and 4 bases from J, with 3 bases between. The CDR3 length is 12 residues. The TCR originated in a human donor in good health. This chain connects TRBV11-2 to TRBJ2-3, with D hard to call. The sample was T cells isolated from PBMCs. CDR3 sequence reads: CASSLAADTQYF. For the CDR3, the DNA is TGTGCCAGCAGCTTAGCGGCAGATACGCAGTATTTT.